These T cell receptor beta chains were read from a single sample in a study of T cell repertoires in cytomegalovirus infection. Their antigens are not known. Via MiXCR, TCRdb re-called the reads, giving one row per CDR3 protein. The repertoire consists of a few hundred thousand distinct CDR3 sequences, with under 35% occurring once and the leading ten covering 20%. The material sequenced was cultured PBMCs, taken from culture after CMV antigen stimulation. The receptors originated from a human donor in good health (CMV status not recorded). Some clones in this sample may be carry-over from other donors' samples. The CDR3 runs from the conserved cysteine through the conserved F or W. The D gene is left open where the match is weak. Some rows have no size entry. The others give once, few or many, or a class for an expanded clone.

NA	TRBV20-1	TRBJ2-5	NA	TGCAGTGCTAGAGATCTTAGCGGTGAGACCCAGTACTTC	CSARDLSGETQYF
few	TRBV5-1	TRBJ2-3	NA	TGCGCCAGCAGCTTGGCACGGATTCTCACAGATACGCAGTATTTT	CASSLARILTDTQYF
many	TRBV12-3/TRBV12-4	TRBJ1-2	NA	TGTGCCAGCAGTCGGAGGCAGGGGTATGGCTACACCTTC	CASSRRQGYGYTF
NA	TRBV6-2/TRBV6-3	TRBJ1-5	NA	TGTGCCAGCAGTTACTCGATTTCTCAGCCCCAGCATTTT	CASSYSISQPQHF
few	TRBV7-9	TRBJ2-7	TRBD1	TGTGCCAGCCAAGGGACAGGCTACTACGAGCAGTACTTC	CASQGTGYYEQYF
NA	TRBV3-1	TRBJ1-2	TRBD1	TGTGCCAGCAGCGACGGACAGGGAACCTATGGCTACACCTTC	CASSDGQGTYGYTF
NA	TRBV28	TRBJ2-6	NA	TGTGCCAGCAGACTGAACTCTGGGGCCAACGTCCTGACTTTC	CASRLNSGANVLTF
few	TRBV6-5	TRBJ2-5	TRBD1	TGTGCCAGCAGAGCTGACAGGGTTGAGACCCAGTACTTC	CASRADRVETQYF
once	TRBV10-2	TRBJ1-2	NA	TGCGCCAGCAGACAGGGATGGCTAGGCACCTTC	CASRQGWLGTF
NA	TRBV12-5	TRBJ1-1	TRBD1	TGTGCTAGCCGATCCGGGACAGACACTGAAGCTTTCTTT	CASRSGTDTEAFF
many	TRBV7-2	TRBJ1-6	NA	TGTGCCAGCAGCTCGCAGAGCCTATATAATTCACCCCTCCACTTT	CASSSQSLYNSPLHF
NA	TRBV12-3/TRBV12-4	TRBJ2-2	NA	TGTGCCAGCAGCCGGAGTTCCGGGGAGCTGTTTTTT	CASSRSSGELFF
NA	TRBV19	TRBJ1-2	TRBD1	TGTGCCAGTAGTGTGAGGGCCGGGACAGGGAATGGCTACACCTTC	CASSVRAGTGNGYTF
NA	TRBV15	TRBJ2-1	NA	TGTGCCACCAGCAGAGTCCGCGACTACAATGAGCAGTTCTTC	CATSRVRDYNEQFF
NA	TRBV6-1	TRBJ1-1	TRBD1	TGTGCCAGCAGTGATCCTTGGACAGGGATCACTGAAGCTTTCTTT	CASSDPWTGITEAFF
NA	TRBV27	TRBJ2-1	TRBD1	TGTGCCAGCAGTTTCAGGGGGCGTGAGCAGTTCTTC	CASSFRGREQFF
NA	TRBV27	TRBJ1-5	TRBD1	TGTGCCAGCAGTTCCAGGACAGGGCCAAATCAGCCCCAGCATTTT	CASSSRTGPNQPQHF
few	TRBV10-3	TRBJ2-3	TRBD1	TGTGCCATCAGCCCGGGTCAGGGGGCCCACACAGATACGCAGTATTTT	CAISPGQGAHTDTQYF
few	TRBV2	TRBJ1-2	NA	TGTGCCAGCAGTGAAGCTACGGGGCAGGCCTATGGCTACACCTTC	CASSEATGQAYGYTF
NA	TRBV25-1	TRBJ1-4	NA	TGTGCCAGCAGCGGGCCAACAACTAATGAAAAACTGTTTTTT	CASSGPTTNEKLFF
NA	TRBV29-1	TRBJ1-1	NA	TGCAGCGTTGTCGGTCGGAACACTGAAGCTTTCTTT	CSVVGRNTEAFF
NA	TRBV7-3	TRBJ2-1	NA	TGTGCCAGCAGCCGCCGGAGAGAGAATGAGCAGTTCTTC	CASSRRRENEQFF
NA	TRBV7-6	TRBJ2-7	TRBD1	TGTGCCAGCAGCACCCAAACAGGGGCAGGCGAGCAGTACTTC	CASSTQTGAGEQYF
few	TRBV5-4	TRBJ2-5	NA	TGTGCCAGCAGCTTGGGGCACGCTCGGGGATCCCAAGAGACCCAGTACTTC	CASSLGHARGSQETQYF
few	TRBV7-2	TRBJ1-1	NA	TGTGCCAGCAGGTGGGGGCGGAACACTGAAGCTTTCTTT	CASRWGRNTEAFF
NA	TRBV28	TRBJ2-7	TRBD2	TGTGCCAGCAGTTTATCCTTAGCGGGAGTCGGGGAGCAGTACTTC	CASSLSLAGVGEQYF
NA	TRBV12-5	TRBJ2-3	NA	TGTGCTAGTGGTTCCTCCCGGCTAGGCACAGATACGCAGTATTTT	CASGSSRLGTDTQYF
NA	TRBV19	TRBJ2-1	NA	TGTGCCAGCTCCAGGGATTTCTTGTGGCAGTTCTTC	CASSRDFLWQFF
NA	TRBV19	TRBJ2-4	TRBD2	TGTGCCAGTAGCGGACCCAGCGGGATCGCCAAAAACATTCAGTACTTC	CASSGPSGIAKNIQYF
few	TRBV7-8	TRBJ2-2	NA	TGTGCCAGCAGCCAGGTGAACACCGGGGAGCTGTTTTTT	CASSQVNTGELFF
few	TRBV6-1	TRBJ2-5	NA	TGTGCCAGCATGGGGGGTTGGTTTGAGACCCAGTACTTC	CASMGGWFETQYF
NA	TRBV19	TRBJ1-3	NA	TGTGCCAGTAGTGTCCAATTTGGAAACACCATATATTTT	CASSVQFGNTIYF
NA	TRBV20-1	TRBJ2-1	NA	TGCAGTGCTAGAAGCCGGGGTTACTACAATGAGCAGTTCTTC	CSARSRGYYNEQFF
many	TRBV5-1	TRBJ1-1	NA	TGCGCCAGCAGCTTGCAAGGAGATGAAGCTTTCTTT	CASSLQGDEAFF
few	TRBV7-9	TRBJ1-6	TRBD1	TGTGCCAGCAGCGGTCAGGGGGACCTTAATTCACCCCTCCACTTT	CASSGQGDLNSPLHF
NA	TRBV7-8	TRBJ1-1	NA	TGTGCCAGCAGCTTAGTTAGCGCAGGGATTCCGGGTGAAGCTTTCTTT	CASSLVSAGIPGEAFF
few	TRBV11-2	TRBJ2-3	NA	TGTGCCAGCAGCTTACCTCTAGCGCTTACCACAGATACGCAGTATTTT	CASSLPLALTTDTQYF
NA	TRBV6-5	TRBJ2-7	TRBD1	TGTGCCAGCAGTTACGGGGGGACAGGGGCGTACGAGCAGTACTTC	CASSYGGTGAYEQYF
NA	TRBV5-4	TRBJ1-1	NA	TGTGCCAGCTACCGGCGGGAGAACACTGAAGCTTTCTTT	CASYRRENTEAFF
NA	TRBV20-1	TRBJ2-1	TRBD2	TGCAGTGCTAGAGATTCAGCGGGGGCCTACAATGAGCAGTTCTTC	CSARDSAGAYNEQFF
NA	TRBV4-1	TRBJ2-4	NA	TGCGCCAGCAGCCCCTCCCTCTCATTGATGGGGATTCAGTACTTC	CASSPSLSLMGIQYF
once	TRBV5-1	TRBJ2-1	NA	TGCGCCAGCAGCTTGGAAGGGACTCAACTCAATGAGCAGTTCTTC	CASSLEGTQLNEQFF
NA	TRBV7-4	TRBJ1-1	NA	TGTGCCAGCAGCTTAGCTGACGGCATGAACACTGAAGCTTTCTTT	CASSLADGMNTEAFF
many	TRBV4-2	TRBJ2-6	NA	TGTGCCAGCAGCCAAGACTCTGGGGCCAACGTCCTGACTTTC	CASSQDSGANVLTF
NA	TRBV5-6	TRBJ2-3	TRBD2	TGTGCCAGCAGCTTGCTGGGGCTAGCGGGGGACCTTCCTGATCATACGCAGTATTTT	CASSLLGLAGDLPDHTQYF
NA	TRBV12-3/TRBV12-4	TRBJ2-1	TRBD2	TGTGCCAGCAGTTTCCCCTCCGTAGGACTAGCGCGTGAGCAGTTCTTC	CASSFPSVGLAREQFF
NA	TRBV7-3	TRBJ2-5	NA	TGTGCCAGCAGCATCGACAACCAAGAGACCCAGTACTTC	CASSIDNQETQYF